Shown below are 15 T cell receptor beta chains from a single sample sequenced in a study of blood T cell repertoires in COVID-19. This table comes from immunoSEQ multiplex PCR, and its TCRdb copy is limited to in-frame clones, with some not included. The sample has about 140,000 clones, 79% seen once; the top ten hold under 4.5%. Material: peripheral blood. The receptors here all came from a man in his 60s with acute or convalescent COVID-19.

The V and J genes are TRBV2 and TRBJ1-2; D unclear. V gave up 4 bases and J gave up 4 bases, with 7 bases separating them. This CDR3 has 12 amino acids. Germline V gene sequence: CDR1 SNHLY, CDR2 FYNNEI. CDR3 residues: CASSVLAYGYTF. The CDR3 DNA reads as TGTGCCAGCAGTGTCCTGGCCTATGGCTACACCTTC.

The chain recombines TRBV6-2 or TRBV6-3 with TRBJ1-2, with D possibly matching TRBD1 (5 bases). The CDR3 consists of 14 residues. V lost 2 bases and J 8 bases, leaving 15 bases between the germline ends. Germline lookup yields CDR1 MNHEY and CDR2 SVGEGT. Here the CDR3 DNA reads TGTGCCAGCAGTTACCAACCGGACACATTCGGCTACACCTTC. Translated: CASSYQPDTFGYTF.

The CDR3 coding sequence is TGTGCCAGCAGTTTCGGGAGGTCCTCTGGGGCCAACGTCCTGACTTTC. Its translation is CASSFGRSSGANVLTF. J is TRBJ2-6 and V is TRBV27, with 7 bases identical to TRBD2. In germline, CDR1 is MNHEY, CDR2 SMNVEV (reference sequence). With 3 bases clipped from V and 0 bases from J, the junction kept 2 bases outside the gene matches. The CDR3 covers 16 residues. Looking up the rest from reference TRBV27 and TRBJ2-6 gives the full variable domain: EAQVTQNPRYLITVTGKKLTVTCSQNMNHEYMSWYRQDPGLGLRQIYYSMNVEVTDKGDVPEGYKVSRKEKRNFPLILESPSPNQTSLYFCASSFGRSSGANVLTFGAGSRLTVL.

This chain uses TRBV3-1 (or the pseudogene TRBV3-2) with TRBJ2-3; the match to TRBD1 covers 9 bases. The germline V gene encodes CDR1 LGHDT and CDR2 YNNKEL (reference sequence). CDR3 length: 16 amino acids. Trimming at V came to 4 bases and at J to 2 bases, leaving 7 bases not matched to a gene. The CDR3 DNA is TGTGCCAGCAGCCTCATGGGACAGGGACCCACAGATACGCAGTATTTT. It yields the protein CASSLMGQGPTDTQYF.

The chain is built from TRBV9 and TRBJ2-7, with D possibly TRBD1 on 5 matching bases. The germline V gene has CDR1 SGDLS and CDR2 YYNGEE. V shed 0 bases and J shed 6 bases, with 16 bases lying between them. The CDR3 contains 15 residues. For the CDR3, the DNA is TGTGCCAGCAGCGTAGGAGTCCAGGGTGGGCGCGAGCAGTACTTC. Residues: CASSVGVQGGREQYF.

This clone has only a few counts. The CDR3 nucleotides read TGTGCCAGCAGGCCTAGCGGGAGGTATGAGCAGTTCTTC. Translated: CASRPSGRYEQFF. The chain links TRBV6-2 or TRBV6-3 to TRBJ2-1, with TRBD2 identical over 11 bases. Trimming cost V 6 bases and J 8 bases; bases outside gene matches: 3. The CDR3 has 13 amino acids. Germline V gene data show CDR1 as MNHEY and CDR2 as SVGEGT.

This clone turned up a few times. The V call is TRBV24-1, the J call TRBJ2-5, with a weak D call TRBD2 (6 bases). This CDR3 contains 14 residues. The germline CDR1 and CDR2 sequences are KGHDR and SFDVKD. Trimming left V 2 bases short and J 2 bases short, with 8 bases between. The CDR3 DNA is TGTGCCACCAGTGATTCGGGGAGGCAAGAGACCCAGTACTTC. This sequence encodes CATSDSGRQETQYF.

This clone was recorded only once. As DNA, the CDR3 is TGTGCCAGCAGTGATTGGCGGCGTCCGACCCACGAGCAGTACTTC. Encoded protein: CASSDWRRPTHEQYF. This rearrangement joins TRBV6-1 to TRBJ2-7, with unresolved D. Trimming took 3 bases from V and 5 from J, leaving 17 bases between them. CDR1 and CDR2 (germline): MNHNS, SASEGT. The CDR3 has 15 amino acids.

This clone was picked up a small number of times. This chain connects TRBV2 to TRBJ1-2; perhaps TRBD1 as D (6 bases). Trimming removed 5 bases at V and 0 bases at J, with 7 bases between. The length of the CDR3 is 13 residues. CDR1 and CDR2 (germline): SNHLY, FYNNEI. CDR3 nucleotides: TGTGCCAGCAGTTGGACAGCTAACTATGGCTACACCTTC. Protein sequence: CASSWTANYGYTF. Full variable domain (rest looked up from reference TRBV2 and TRBJ1-2): EPEVTQTPSHQVTQMGQEVILRCVPISNHLYFYWYRQILGQKVEFLVSFYNNEISEKSEIFDDQFSVERPDGSNFTLKIRSTKLEDSAMYFCASSWTANYGYTFGSGTRLTVV.

The chain employs TRBV4-3 and TRBJ1-5; D unresolved. Per germline, CDR1 LGHNA and CDR2 YSLEER. V was trimmed by 0 bases and J by 2 bases, leaving 14 bases between them. The CDR3 loop spans 17 amino acids. Here the CDR3 DNA reads TGCGCCAGCAGCCAAGAGGCTGGGTTACGGGGCAATCAGCCCCAGCATTTT. It translates to CASSQEAGLRGNQPQHF.

The chain employs TRBV3-1 (or the pseudogene TRBV3-2) and TRBJ1-2; 10 bases line up with TRBD1. J gave up 7 bases and V 6 bases, and 8 bases lay outside the gene matches. CDR3 length: 14 residues. Germline V gene data show CDR1 as LGHDT and CDR2 as YNNKEL (reference sequence). The CDR3 region has the DNA TGTGCCAGCAGTTCCGACAGGGGGCTTCGTGGCTACACCTTC. Protein: CASSSDRGLRGYTF.

The chain uses TRBV7-9 and TRBJ1-5; a possible D gene is TRBD1 (5 bases). CDR3 size: 14 residues. From germline, CDR1 is SEHNR and CDR2 FQNEAQ (reference sequence). The V end lost 3 bases, the J end lost 4 bases, and 10 bases lay between the germline ends. CDR3 sequence reads: CASSFETENQPQHF. CDR3 nucleotide sequence: TGTGCCAGCAGCTTCGAGACAGAGAATCAGCCCCAGCATTTT.

This clone has a handful of counts. The chain couples TRBV3-1 (or the pseudogene TRBV3-2) to TRBJ2-1; TRBD2 matches at 9 bases. Germline trimming cut 3 bases from V and 2 bases from J; bases unmatched to any gene: 17. The CDR3 covers 20 residues. The germline V gene encodes CDR1 LGHDT and CDR2 YNNKEL (reference sequence). The CDR3 is CASSHVGGTGGRGPYNEQFF. The CDR3 DNA reads as TGTGCCAGCAGCCATGTCGGGGGCACCGGCGGGAGGGGGCCCTACAATGAGCAGTTCTTC.

V and J are TRBV6-5 and TRBJ1-5; 9 nucleotides match TRBD1. V lost 4 bases and J lost 7; bases outside the gene matches: 5. CDR1 is MNHEY and CDR2 is SVGAGI in the germline V gene. The CDR3 contains 14 residues. CDR3 sequence: CASSFTGGEQPQHF. In DNA, the CDR3 is TGTGCCAGCAGTTTCACAGGGGGCGAGCAGCCCCAGCATTTT.

This clone has more than one count but fewer than ten. This rearrangement joins TRBV7-2 to TRBJ2-7; 10 positions match TRBD1. The germline V gene encodes CDR1 SGHTA and CDR2 FQGNSA. J lost 4 bases, V lost 0 bases, and 6 bases had no gene match. There are 16 residues in the CDR3. DNA of the CDR3: TGTGCCAGCAGCTTAGCCGGGACAGGGGCTTCATACGAGCAGTACTTC. This sequence encodes CASSLAGTGASYEQYF.